Below are 2 T cell receptor beta chains sequenced from a single sample in a study of cytomegalovirus exposure and HLA in healthy donors (dated by TCRdb to 2016 to 2017). The library was made by the immunoSEQ multiplex PCR assay. For the multiplex PCR, a mixture combining 60 forward primers for TCR Vbeta segments and 13 reverse primers for TCR Jbeta segments was used. TCRdb carries this immuneACCESS record with in-frame sequences only. Its versions omit some clonotypes, under half of them owing to an unresolved V gene in the studies checked, with the rest unexplained. The sample table lists some 170,000 clones, 60% to 80% of them with a count of one. 8% to 10% of the sample goes to the ten largest clones. Sequences were obtained from PBMCs. Receptors were obtained from a young man in good health and CMV-seropositive.

This chain connects TRBV7-2 to TRBJ2-5, with TRBD1 identical over 8 bases. Losses at the gene ends were 2 bases for V and 5 bases for J; bases not matched to a gene: 1. Germline assignment: CDR1 SGHTA and CDR2 FQGNSA. The CDR3 covers 13 residues. CDR3 loop: CASSLQGAETQYF. The CDR3 nucleotides read TGTGCCAGCAGCTTACAGGGGGCGGAGACCCAGTACTTC.

This chain links TRBV7-9 with TRBJ2-7; TRBD1 aligns across 7 bases. The ends lost 5 bases at V and 5 bases at J; junction bases unmatched: 6. The length of the CDR3 is 13 residues. Germline assignment: CDR1 SEHNR and CDR2 FQNEAQ (reference sequence). CDR3 DNA sequence: TGTGCCAGCAGCGCAGACAGGGCCCACGAGCAGTACTTC. This gives the protein CASSADRAHEQYF.